These 21 T cell receptor beta chains were all obtained from the same sample, sequenced in a study of T cells in women clearing cervical HPV infection. Some clones are missing from TCRdb's copy, which holds only in-frame ones; the method was immunoSEQ multiplex PCR. The table for this sample gives fewer than 50,000 clones. Material: blood buffy coat. The origin of the receptors is a woman aged 18 to 75 with a cervical HPV16 infection that either progressed to CIN3+ or cleared (not recorded which).

Here the CDR3 reads CASSLGQGVQETQYF. The CDR3 bases that were read are TGTGCCAGCAGTCTTGGACAGGGAGTCCAAGAGACC. The V gene is TRBV7-9, the J gene TRBJ2-5; 8 positions agree with TRBD1. The read ends 3 residues shy of where the CDR3 ends; the end is completed using the germline J gene. This CDR3 is built from 15 residues. After removal of 6 bases from V and 1 base from J, the junction contained 7 bases not matched to a gene. CDR1 is SEHNR, CDR2 FQNEAQ, per germline (reference sequence).

Remarks on this clone: From the germline J gene comes the end of the CDR3, since the read stops 3 residues before it. The chain links TRBV7-2 to TRBJ2-3; D gene unclear. This CDR3 has 12 amino acids. The germline CDR1 and CDR2 sequences are SGHTA and FQGNSA. V was clipped by 1 base and J by 5 bases, with 4 bases between them. Here the CDR3 reads CASSLDKDTQYF. CDR3 DNA (partial): TGTGCCAGCAGCTTAGATAAAGATACG.

Comment on this clone: Read coverage stops 3 residues before the CDR3 terminus; the germline J gene supplies the remainder. The chain uses TRBV2 and TRBJ2-1; 11 bases match TRBD1. Trimming cost V 6 bases and J 4 bases; bases outside gene matches: 5. CDR1 is SNHLY and CDR2 is FYNNEI in the germline V gene. The CDR3 extends over 15 amino acids. The CDR3 bases that were read are TGTGCCAGCAGAGCCGGGACAGGGGGTTACAATGAG. The encoded protein is CASRAGTGGYNE. The entire CDR3 sequence reads CASRAGTGGYNEQFF.

Comments on this clone: The CDR3 end lies 3 residues beyond the end of the read and is filled in from the germline J gene. The chain recombines TRBV19 with TRBJ2-7; D call uncertain. V was shortened by 1 base and J by 3 bases, with 7 bases between the two germline ends. This CDR3 contains 13 residues. Germline V gene sequence: CDR1 LNHDA, CDR2 SQIVND (reference sequence). The sequenced CDR3 bases are TGTGCCAGTAGTATAGTAGTTAGCTACGAG. Translating gives CASSIVVSYE. The CDR3 reads in full as CASSIVVSYEQYF.

This CDR3 reads CASREPGQNTGELFF. CDR3 bases read: TGTGCCAGCAGAGAGCCGGGACAGAACACCGGGGAG. The V and J genes are TRBV6-2 or TRBV6-3 and TRBJ2-2; possible D gene TRBD1, 6 bases. The read stops 3 residues short of the end of the CDR3; the missing end is completed from the germline J gene. This CDR3 region has 15 residues. The V and J ends lost 6 bases and 1 base respectively, with 12 bases between them. Germline lookup yields CDR1 MNHEY and CDR2 SVGEGT.

As concerns this clone: The read terminates 3 residues before the CDR3 end, so the remaining end is supplied by the germline J gene. The rearrangement links TRBV2 to TRBJ1-2, with a possible D match to TRBD1 (6 bases). The CDR3 has 15 amino acids. The V gene lost 7 bases and the J gene lost 4 bases, with 19 bases spanning the gap. Germline V gene lookup returns CDR1 SNHLY and CDR2 FYNNEI. CDR3: CASKYRAINRYGYTF. The sequenced CDR3 bases are TGTGCCAGCAAGTACAGGGCCATCAACCGCTATGGC.

Comment on this clone: Read coverage stops 3 residues before the CDR3 terminus; the germline J gene supplies the remainder. The genes are TRBV18 and TRBJ1-3; 7 nucleotides agree with TRBD1. The CDR3 is 15 residues long. Trimming cost V 1 base and J 3 bases; bases outside gene matches: 3. Germline-derived CDR1 and CDR2 are KGHSH and LQKENI. CDR3 region: CASSPQGAYGNTIYF. CDR3 DNA, as far as it was read: TGTGCCAGCTCACCACAGGGGGCCTATGGAAACACC.

In regard to this clone: The sequence runs out 3 residues before the end of the CDR3; the remainder is reconstructed from the germline J gene. J is TRBJ2-3 and V is TRBV7-2, with TRBD1 as a possible D gene (7 bases). Germline CDR1 and CDR2: SGHTA and FQGNSA. CDR3 length: 12 amino acids. Deletions cut 4 bases from V and 8 bases from J, with 10 bases between. The sequenced part of the CDR3 DNA is TGTGCCAGCAGCTCAGGGGGAGGTACG. This codes for CASSSGGGT. The whole CDR3 protein is CASSSGGGTQYF.

As to this clone: The read terminates 3 residues ahead of where the CDR3 ends, so the germline J gene completes it. This chain connects TRBV12-3 or TRBV12-4 to TRBJ1-6; 9 bases fit TRBD1. V lost 6 bases to trimming and J lost 4 bases; unmatched junction nucleotides: 7. This CDR3 is 16 amino acids long. The part of the CDR3 DNA that was read is TGTGCCAGCAGCACAGGGGGCTTATCGTATAATTCACCC. It codes for CASSTGGLSYNSP. The complete CDR3 reads CASSTGGLSYNSPLHF.

As regards this clone: The sequence runs out 3 residues before the end of the CDR3; the remainder is reconstructed from the germline J gene. The chain joins TRBV7-2 to TRBJ2-7; D ambiguous. The length of the CDR3 is 13 residues. Trimming took 1 base from V and 2 from J, leaving 6 bases between them. Germline CDR1 reads SGHTA; CDR2 reads FQGNSA. The CDR3 loop is CASSLDMTYEQYF. The CDR3 DNA, read in part, is TGTGCCAGCAGCTTAGACATGACCTACGAG.

In regard to this clone: Read sequence stops 3 residues before the CDR3 end, and the germline J gene provides the missing end. V is TRBV6-2 or TRBV6-3 and J is TRBJ2-4, with D maybe TRBD1 (6 bases). The germline V gene has CDR1 MNHEY and CDR2 SVGEGT. The CDR3 has 17 residues. The V end lost 6 bases, the J end lost 0 bases, and 18 bases lay between the germline ends. The part of the CDR3 DNA that was read is TGTGCCAGCAGCACAGGGAGTTCCTTTTTAGCCAAAAACATT. Protein: CASSTGSSFLAKNI. The whole CDR3 protein is CASSTGSSFLAKNIQYF.

With regard to this clone: The read ends 3 residues shy of where the CDR3 ends; the end is completed using the germline J gene. The chain couples TRBV7-9 to TRBJ1-2; 8 nucleotides align to TRBD1. V dropped 7 bases and J dropped 6; count of bases not matched to a gene: 7. Germline CDR1 and CDR2: SEHNR and FQNEAQ (reference sequence). This CDR3 contains 13 residues. The CDR3 loop reads CASTGQGGNGYTF. Incomplete CDR3 DNA: TGTGCCAGCACAGGACAGGGAGGCAATGGC.

Comments on this clone: Read data end 3 residues before the CDR3 end; the end is taken from the germline J gene. The V gene is TRBV10-1, the J gene TRBJ2-5; 7 bases map to TRBD2. The CDR3 consists of 13 residues. Germline CDR1 WNHNN, CDR2 SYGVQD (reference sequence). Trimming took 4 bases from V and 7 from J; bases not matched to a gene: 6. The CDR3 sequence: CASSGDPGGTQYF. The sequenced part of the CDR3 DNA is TGCGCCAGCAGTGGGGACCCGGGGGGGACC.

To note about this clone: The read ends 3 residues shy of where the CDR3 ends; the end is completed using the germline J gene. V and J are TRBV30 and TRBJ2-3; possibly TRBD1 for D (5 bases). Germline V CDR1 and CDR2: GTSNPN, SVGIG (reference sequence). This CDR3 region has 11 residues. The V end lost 2 bases, the J end lost 5 bases, and 5 bases lay between the germline ends. CDR3 region: CAWSRGDTQYF. The covered CDR3 bases are TGTGCCTGGAGTAGGGGAGATACG.

Turning to this clone: The CDR3 end falls 3 residues outside the read, so it is completed with the germline J gene. The rearrangement uses TRBV18 and TRBJ2-7; 7 bases align to TRBD1. V was pared by 3 bases and J by 6 bases, with 5 bases of the junction left unmatched. The CDR3 has 13 amino acids. Per germline, CDR1 KGHSH and CDR2 LQKENI. The sequenced part of the CDR3 DNA is TGTGCCAGCTCACCCTACGGACAGGCCGAG. Translating it yields CASSPYGQAE. The entire CDR3 protein is CASSPYGQAEQYF.

Comment on this clone: The observed sequence ends 3 residues before the CDR3 terminus, with the missing tail filled in from the germline J gene. This chain links TRBV6-2 or TRBV6-3 with TRBJ1-1, with TRBD1 as a possible D gene (5 bases). The CDR3 contains 13 residues. Looked up from germline, CDR1 is MNHEY and CDR2 is SVGEGT. V lost 8 bases, J lost 0 bases, and 10 bases lay in between. This CDR3 is CASAGWLNTEAFF. Incomplete CDR3 DNA: TGTGCCAGCGCAGGGTGGTTGAACACTGAA.

Concerning this clone itself: The CDR3 end falls 3 residues outside the read, so it is completed with the germline J gene. V gene TRBV28 combines with J gene TRBJ2-1; D is possibly TRBD2 (6 bases). The CDR3 consists of 15 residues. The germline gives CDR1 MDHEN, CDR2 SYDVKM. V lost 1 base and J lost 5, with 12 bases in between. CDR3 bases read: TGTGCCAGCAGTTTATTCGGTGGCGGGAACAATGAG. This translates into CASSLFGGGNNE. The whole CDR3 sequence reads CASSLFGGGNNEQFF.

A remark on this clone: Sequencing ends 3 residues short of the CDR3 end; the germline J gene provides the rest. The V and J genes are TRBV18 and TRBJ2-3; D possibly corresponds to TRBD2 (6 bases). V dropped 0 bases and J dropped 5 bases, with 21 bases sitting between them. The CDR3 covers 18 residues. Per germline, CDR1 KGHSH and CDR2 LQKENI. CDR3 DNA (partial): TGTGCCAGCTCACCACCGGGTCGGGGGTCGGCCGCCTTAGATACG. Encoded protein: CASSPPGRGSAALDT. The CDR3 in its entirety is CASSPPGRGSAALDTQYF.

Concerning this clone: Read sequence stops 3 residues before the CDR3 end, and the germline J gene provides the missing end. The chain couples TRBV7-9 to TRBJ1-5; unclear D gene. CDR3 length: 13 residues. Germline lookup yields CDR1 SEHNR and CDR2 FQNEAQ (reference sequence). V was pared by 4 bases and J by 3 bases, with 7 bases between. The CDR3 bases that were read are TGTGCCAGCAGCTCCGCACTCAATCAGCCC. Its translation is CASSSALNQP. The whole CDR3 protein is CASSSALNQPQHF.

In the case of this clone: The CDR3 is cut off 3 residues early in the read; its end comes from the germline J gene. The chain has TRBV20-1 and TRBJ2-3, with TRBD2 as a possible D gene (5 bases). The CDR3 runs to 11 residues. CDR1 is DFQATT and CDR2 is SNEGSKA in the germline V gene (reference sequence). Here the CDR3 reads CSARSIATQYF. The sequenced part of the CDR3 DNA is TGCAGTGCTAGAAGTATAGCGACG.

This clone is labeled medium-sized based on frequency. The read ends 3 residues early relative to the CDR3; the germline J gene fills the gap. The gene calls are TRBV2 and TRBJ2-7; no definite D call. Germline V gene lookup returns CDR1 SNHLY and CDR2 FYNNEI. Trimming cost V 5 bases and J 6 bases, with 11 bases left between them. CDR3 length: 12 residues. The CDR3 sequence is CASSNTVSEQYF. Partial CDR3 DNA: TGTGCCAGCAGTAACACAGTGAGCGAG.